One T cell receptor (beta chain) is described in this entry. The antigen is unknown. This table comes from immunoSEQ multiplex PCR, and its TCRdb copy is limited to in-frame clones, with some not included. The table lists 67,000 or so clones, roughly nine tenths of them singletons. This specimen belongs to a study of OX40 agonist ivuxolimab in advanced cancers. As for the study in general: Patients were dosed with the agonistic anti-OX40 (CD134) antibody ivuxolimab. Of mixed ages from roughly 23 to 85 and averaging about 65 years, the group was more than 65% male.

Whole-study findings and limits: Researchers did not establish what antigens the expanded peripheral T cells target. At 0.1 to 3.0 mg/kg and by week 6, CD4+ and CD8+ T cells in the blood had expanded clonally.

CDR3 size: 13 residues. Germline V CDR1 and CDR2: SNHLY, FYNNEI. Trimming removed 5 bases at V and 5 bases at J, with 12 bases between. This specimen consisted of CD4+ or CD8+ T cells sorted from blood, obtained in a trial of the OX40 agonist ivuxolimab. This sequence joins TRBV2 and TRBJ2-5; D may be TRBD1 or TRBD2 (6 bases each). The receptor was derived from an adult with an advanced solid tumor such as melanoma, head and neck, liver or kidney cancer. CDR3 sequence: CASSRGLWETQYF. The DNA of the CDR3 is TGTGCCAGCAGTCGGGGGCTCTGGGAGACCCAGTACTTC.